This T cell receptor beta chain came from a study of T cells in Graves' hyperthyroidism and ophthalmopathy. Regions amplified from RNA transcripts were the TCR beta CDR3 regions. The HTBI primer set was used in a first-round RT-PCR of the TCR CDR3. In TCRdb, the multiplex PCR reads were re-called with MiXCR into one record per CDR3 protein. The table shows 470,000 or so distinct CDR3 sequences, with about 20% occurring only once. This clonotype was seen many times. At one of its ends the junction is not consistent with the germline gene, which may arise from a read error. The CDR3 contains 13 residues. Looked up from germline, CDR1 is ENHRY and CDR2 is SYGVKD.

Sequencing was performed on blood. This chain joins TRBV10-3 and TRBJ1-2; D gene unclear. This sequence was found in a young man with Graves' hyperthyroidism. In nucleotides, the CDR3 is TGTGTCATCAGTGACCCCGAGTACTATGGCTACACCTTC. Translation gives CVISDPEYYGYTF.